This TCR beta chain was found in a study of control samples from healthy donors and cancer patients. The protocol was immunoSEQ multiplex PCR, while the TCRdb copy is restricted to in-frame clones and leaves out a portion. In the table there are roughly 170,000 clones, 80% to 95% of which are singletons. Sequences were obtained from blood. This receptor was identified in a man aged 18-30 years in good health.

Here the CDR3 reads CASSLAQGGLNYGYTF. CDR3 coding DNA: TGTGCCAGCAGCTTGGCTCAGGGGGGATTAAACTATGGCTACACCTTC. V usage is TRBV5-4 and J usage is TRBJ1-2; 7 nucleotides match TRBD1. The V gene's germline CDR1 is SGHNT and CDR2 YYREEE (reference sequence). The V and J ends lost 0 bases and 2 bases, in that order; junction bases with no gene match: 7. This CDR3 has 16 amino acids.